The 12 T cell receptor beta chains given below trace back to one sample, sequenced in a study of blood T cell repertoires in COVID-19. Using immunoSEQ multiplex PCR, the repertoire was profiled, and TCRdb retains in-frame clones only, with some absent. Of 80,000 to 95,000 clones in the sample, around 90% are singletons; the top ten hold 5.5% to 7.5%. Sequencing used peripheral blood. These receptors were collected from a man in his sixties or seventies with acute or convalescent COVID-19.

The genes are TRBV11-2 and TRBJ2-7, with 8 positions matching TRBD1. This CDR3 comprises 15 residues. Germline V gene sequence: CDR1 SGHAT, CDR2 FQNNGV. V dropped 4 bases and J dropped 2; count of bases not matched to a gene: 7. As DNA, the CDR3 is TGTGCCAGCAGCTCCTACAGGGGGACGGCCTACGAGCAGTACTTC. Translated, it gives CASSSYRGTAYEQYF.

The CDR3 bases are TGTGCCAGCAGTTTATCCCCAACGGCGACAGGGGGCGCATCCTACAATGAGCAGTTCTTC. It encodes CASSLSPTATGGASYNEQFF. The rearrangement uses TRBV27 and TRBJ2-1; 10 bases line up with TRBD1. V lost 0 bases and J lost 1; bases outside the gene matches: 12. The CDR3 sequence is 20 residues long. In germline, CDR1 is MNHEY, CDR2 SMNVEV (reference sequence).

This clone was found a few times. The rearrangement links TRBV28 to TRBJ1-6; no reliable D call. This CDR3 has 17 residues. Germline CDR1 and CDR2: MDHEN and SYDVKM. V was pared by 0 bases and J by 3 bases, with 12 bases between. CDR3 in DNA: TGTGCCAGCAGTTTATGGCGCAGATCGGGCTATAATTCACCCCTCCACTTT. This encodes CASSLWRRSGYNSPLHF.

The chain combines TRBV30 with TRBJ1-3, with TRBD1 as a possible D gene (5 bases). The germline V gene encodes CDR1 GTSNPN and CDR2 SVGIG (reference sequence). V was clipped by 1 base and J by 4 bases, with 8 bases between them. CDR3 length: 13 amino acids. As DNA, the CDR3 is TGTGCCTGGAGTGCCCCAGGGGGAAACACCATATATTTT. As protein: CAWSAPGGNTIYF.

Concerning this clone: Other DNA sequences of this sample code for an identical CDR3. The V call is TRBV7-2, the J call TRBJ2-2; the match to TRBD2 covers 11 bases. The CDR3 is 15 amino acids. With V trimmed by 4 bases and J by 5 bases, 3 bases remained unmatched. Germline CDR1 reads SGHTA; CDR2 reads FQGNSA. CDR3 protein: CASSSGLADTGELFF. In DNA form, the CDR3 reads TGTGCCAGCAGCTCGGGACTAGCGGATACCGGGGAGCTGTTTTTT.

This clone was seen a single time. The CDR3 coding sequence is TGTGCCAGTAGACAGGGGTTCACTGAAGCTTTCTTT. It specifies CASRQGFTEAFF. The V and J genes are TRBV19 and TRBJ1-1; 7 bases align to TRBD1. In germline, CDR1 is LNHDA, CDR2 SQIVND (reference sequence). The CDR3 loop spans 12 amino acids. The junction had 2 bases not matched to a gene; V was cut back by 6 bases and J by 4 bases.

The gene calls are TRBV19 and TRBJ2-3; 7 positions agree with TRBD2. Germline CDR1 LNHDA, CDR2 SQIVND (reference sequence). The CDR3 has 17 amino acids. After removal of 5 bases from V and 0 bases from J, the junction contained 11 bases not matched to a gene. The CDR3 DNA reads as TGTGCCAGTAGTCTCTCGGCTAGCGGTGACAGCACAGATACGCAGTATTTT. Protein product: CASSLSASGDSTDTQYF.

This clone was seen a single time. The chain links TRBV7-2 to TRBJ2-7; TRBD1 matches at 8 bases. V was pared by 2 bases and J by 3 bases, with 6 bases of the junction left unmatched. The CDR3 is made up of 15 amino acids. CDR1 is SGHTA, CDR2 FQGNSA, per germline. CDR3 sequence (DNA): TGTGCCAGCAGCTTATTATGGGGACAGGACTACGAGCAGTACTTC. It is translated as CASSLLWGQDYEQYF. Full variable domain (missing parts from reference TRBV7-2 and TRBJ2-7): GAGVSQSPSNKVTEKGKDVELRCDPISGHTALYWYRQSLGQGLEFLIYFQGNSAPDKSGLPSDRFSAERTGGSVSTLTIQRTQQEDSAVYLCASSLLWGQDYEQYFGPGTRLTVT.

The chain is built from TRBV5-1 and TRBJ2-3; possible D gene TRBD1, 6 bases. The CDR3 sequence is 14 residues long. CDR1 is SGHRS, CDR2 YFSETQ, per germline. Trimming cost V 0 bases and J 2 bases, with 7 bases left between them. This CDR3 reads CASSLDRVTDTQYF. DNA for the CDR3: TGCGCCAGCAGCTTGGACAGGGTCACAGATACGCAGTATTTT.

The V call is TRBV15, the J call TRBJ1-5; D gene unclear. The ends were cut back, 3 bases at V and 3 bases at J, with 18 bases in the middle. CDR3 length: 17 residues. CDR1 and CDR2 (germline): LNHNV, YYDKDF (reference sequence). This chain's CDR3 is CATSSLRGEDYNQPQHF. In DNA form, the CDR3 reads TGTGCCACCAGCAGTCTCCGAGGCGAGGATTACAATCAGCCCCAGCATTTT.

The chain couples TRBV28 to TRBJ1-3; unclear D gene. Trimming removed 6 bases at V and 2 bases at J, with 11 bases between. The CDR3 consists of 14 residues. Germline CDR1 and CDR2: MDHEN and SYDVKM. Here the CDR3 reads CASRDSAAGNTIYF. The CDR3 bases are TGTGCCAGCAGAGACTCGGCCGCTGGAAACACCATATATTTT.

The rearrangement uses TRBV5-1 and TRBJ2-3; D not certain. Germline CDR1 reads SGHRS; CDR2 reads YFSETQ. V dropped 2 bases and J dropped 2 bases, with 15 bases sitting between them. The CDR3 runs 16 residues. CDR3 bases: TGCGCCAGCAGCTTCCCGAAGACTCGCTACACAGATACGCAGTATTTT. It encodes CASSFPKTRYTDTQYF.